This T cell receptor beta chain came from a study of T cell responses to AZD1222 COVID-19 vaccine. The assay was immunoSEQ multiplex PCR, and TCRdb's table has in-frame clones only and misses some. Of 150,000 or so clones listed, 85% to 95% are singletons. After removal of 1 base from V and 0 bases from J, the junction contained 0 bases not matched to a gene. The CDR3 sequence is 16 residues long. Germline V CDR1 and CDR2: SGHRS, YFSETQ. This chain uses TRBV5-1 with TRBJ2-1; 11 nucleotides match TRBD2. The sequence derives from an adult who received the AZD1222 COVID-19 vaccine. Here the sequenced sample was peripheral blood, taken 28 days after the second AZD1222 dose. CDR3 region: CASSLTSGSSYNEQFF. The CDR3 DNA is TGCGCCAGCAGCTTGACTAGCGGGAGCTCCTACAATGAGCAGTTCTTC.